This T cell receptor (beta chain) was sequenced for a study of T cell changes during pregnancy in multiple sclerosis. This clone was counted once. Profiling relied on immunoSEQ multiplex PCR, and the TCRdb table lists in-frame clones only, not all of them. The table shows 65,000 to 85,000 clones, with approximately 91% occurring only once. CDR1 and CDR2 (germline): SGHDT, YYEEEE. V dropped 3 bases and J dropped 0 bases, with 4 bases sitting between them. The CDR3 is 13 residues long. This TCR was recovered from a female donor with multiple sclerosis, enrolled in a pregnancy study. The sample was peripheral blood, taken in the third trimester of pregnancy. V gene TRBV5-6 combines with J gene TRBJ1-5; D not resolved. This chain's CDR3 is CASSSLSNQPQHF. The CDR3 DNA reads TGTGCCAGCAGCTCCCTTAGCAATCAGCCCCAGCATTTT.